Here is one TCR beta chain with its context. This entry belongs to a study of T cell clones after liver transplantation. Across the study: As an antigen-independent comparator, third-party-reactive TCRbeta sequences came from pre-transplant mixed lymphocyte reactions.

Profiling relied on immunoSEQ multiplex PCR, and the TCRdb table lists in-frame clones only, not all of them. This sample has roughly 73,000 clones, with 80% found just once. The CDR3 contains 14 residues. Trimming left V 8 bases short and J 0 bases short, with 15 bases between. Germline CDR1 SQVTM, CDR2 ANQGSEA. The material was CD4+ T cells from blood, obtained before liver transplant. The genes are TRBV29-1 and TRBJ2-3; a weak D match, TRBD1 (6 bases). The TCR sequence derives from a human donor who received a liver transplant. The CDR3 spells CSWTGDNSTDTQYF. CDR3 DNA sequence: TGCAGCTGGACCGGGGACAACAGCACAGATACGCAGTATTTT.